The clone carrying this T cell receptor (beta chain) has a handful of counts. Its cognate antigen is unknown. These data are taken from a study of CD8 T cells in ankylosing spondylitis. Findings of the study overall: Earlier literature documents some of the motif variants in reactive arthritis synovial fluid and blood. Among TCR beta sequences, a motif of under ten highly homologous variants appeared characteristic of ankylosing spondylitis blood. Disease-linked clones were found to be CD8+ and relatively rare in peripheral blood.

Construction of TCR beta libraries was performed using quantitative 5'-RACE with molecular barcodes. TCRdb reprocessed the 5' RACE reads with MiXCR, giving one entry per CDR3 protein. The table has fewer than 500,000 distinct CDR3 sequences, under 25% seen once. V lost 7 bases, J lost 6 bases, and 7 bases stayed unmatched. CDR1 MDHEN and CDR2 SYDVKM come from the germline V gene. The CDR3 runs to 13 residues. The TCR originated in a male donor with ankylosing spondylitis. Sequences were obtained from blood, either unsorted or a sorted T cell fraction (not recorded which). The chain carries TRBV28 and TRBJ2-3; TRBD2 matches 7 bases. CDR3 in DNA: TGTGCCAGCACCAAAGCGGGACTTGATACGCAGTATTTT. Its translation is CASTKAGLDTQYF.